This is a list of T cell receptor beta chains from one sample in a study of T cells in Graves' hyperthyroidism and ophthalmopathy. TCRdb recomputed calls from the multiplex PCR reads with MiXCR, one row per CDR3 protein. The table has fewer than 650,000 distinct CDR3 sequences, 14% to 15% seen once. The source material was blood. These receptors all stem from a woman in her thirties or forties with Graves' ophthalmopathy. Each CDR3 is given with its conserved first and last residue. A D gene is named only where the DNA matches it firmly. The size field is filled for only some rows; it gives once, few, many or a size class.

many | TRBD1 | TRBJ2-7 | TRBV6-5 | TGTGCCAGCAGTTACGCGGCGAGGGGACAGAGCCCCTACGAGCAGTACTTC | CASSYAARGQSPYEQYF
many | . | TRBJ2-7 | TRBV28 | TGTGCCAGCAGTTTTCAATGGGGTCACTACGAGCAGTACTTC | CASSFQWGHYEQYF
many | TRBD2 | TRBJ2-5 | TRBV29-1 | TGCAGCGCCGACAAGCGGGATATTGGCCAAGAGACCCAGTACTTC | CSADKRDIGQETQYF
many | . | TRBJ1-1 | TRBV20-1 | TGCAGTGCTAGACGTTTGGGGGAACCTGAAGCTTTCTTT | CSARRLGEPEAFF
many | . | TRBJ1-5 | TRBV24-1 | TGTGCCACCAGTGATTTGACAGATCAGCCCCAGCATTTT | CATSDLTDQPQHF
many | TRBD2 | TRBJ2-7 | TRBV6-5 | TGTGCCAGCAGTTACTCGTCGGCGGGAGGTGGTTACGAGCAGTACTTC | CASSYSSAGGGYEQYF
many | TRBD2 | TRBJ2-2 | TRBV19 | TGTGCCAGTAGTTTTAAGCGGGAGAACACCGGGGAGCTGTTTTTT | CASSFKRENTGELFF
many | . | TRBJ1-6 | TRBV20-1 | TGCAGTGCTAGAGGCGGGAATTCACCCCTCCACTTT | CSARGGNSPLHF
many | . | TRBJ1-2 | TRBV28 | TGTGCCAGCAGTTTGGGTCCGCCAGACTATGGCTACACCTTC | CASSLGPPDYGYTF
many | TRBD1 | TRBJ2-7 | TRBV7-9 | TGTGCCAGCAGCCGAGGGACAGACTACGAGCAGTACTTC | CASSRGTDYEQYF
. | . | TRBJ1-2 | TRBV28 | TGTGCCAGCAGTTTATGGGCCGGGGGAGAGCGTGGCTACACCTTC | CASSLWAGGERGYTF
few | . | TRBJ1-2 | TRBV2 | TGTGCCGGCAGTGAACTTATCGGCTATGGCTACACCTTC | CAGSELIGYGYTF
. | . | TRBJ1-2 | TRBV6-1 | TGTGCCAGCAGTGAATTCGACAGTGCTAACTATGGCTACACCTTC | CASSEFDSANYGYTF
. | . | TRBJ1-5 | TRBV28 | TGTGCCAGCCAAGGGAGGAAAGGACTGTATAGCAATCAGCCCCAGCATTTT | CASQGRKGLYSNQPQHF
. | . | TRBJ2-7 | TRBV6-5 | TGTGCCAGCAGTTACTCGGGGCAGGGGTCCGAGCAGTACTTC | CASSYSGQGSEQYF
. | . | TRBJ2-6 | TRBV12-3/TRBV12-4 | TGTGGAGACAGTTCAAGCTCTGGGGCCAACGTCCTGACTTTC | CGDSSSSGANVLTF
many | . | TRBJ1-5 | TRBV6-1 | TGTGCCAGCAGTGAAGACGGTTATAGCAATCAGCCCCAGCATTTT | CASSEDGYSNQPQHF